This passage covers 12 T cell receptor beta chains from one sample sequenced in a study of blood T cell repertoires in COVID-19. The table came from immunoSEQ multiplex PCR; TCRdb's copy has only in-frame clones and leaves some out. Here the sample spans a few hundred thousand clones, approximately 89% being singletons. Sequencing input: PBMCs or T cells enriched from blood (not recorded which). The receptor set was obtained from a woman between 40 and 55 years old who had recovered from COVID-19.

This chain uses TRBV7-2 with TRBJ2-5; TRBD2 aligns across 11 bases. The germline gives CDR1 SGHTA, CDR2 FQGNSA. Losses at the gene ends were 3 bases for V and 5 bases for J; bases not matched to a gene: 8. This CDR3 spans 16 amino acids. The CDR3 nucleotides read TGTGCCAGCAGCTTGGGTAGCGGGGGGGCTCGGGAGACCCAGTACTTC. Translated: CASSLGSGGARETQYF. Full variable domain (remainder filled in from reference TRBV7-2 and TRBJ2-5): GAGVSQSPSNKVTEKGKDVELRCDPISGHTALYWYRQSLGQGLEFLIYFQGNSAPDKSGLPSDRFSAERTGGSVSTLTIQRTQQEDSAVYLCASSLGSGGARETQYFGPGTRLLVL.

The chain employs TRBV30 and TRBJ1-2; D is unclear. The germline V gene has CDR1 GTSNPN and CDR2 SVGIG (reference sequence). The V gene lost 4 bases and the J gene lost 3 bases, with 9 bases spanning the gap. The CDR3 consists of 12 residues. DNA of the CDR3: TGTGCCTGGAAACAAAAAGACTATGGCTACACCTTC. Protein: CAWKQKDYGYTF.

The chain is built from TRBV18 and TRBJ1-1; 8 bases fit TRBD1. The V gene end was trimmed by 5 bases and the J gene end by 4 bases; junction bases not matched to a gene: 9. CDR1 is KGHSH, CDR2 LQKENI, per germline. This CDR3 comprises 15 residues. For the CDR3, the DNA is TGTGCCAGCTCATCCTTACAGGGGGAGGGCACTGAAGCTTTCTTT. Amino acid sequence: CASSSLQGEGTEAFF.

CDR3 DNA: TGTGCCAGCAGCCTAGGGGGTCTTGAGGACGAGCAGTACTTC. Amino acids: CASSLGGLEDEQYF. The rearrangement links TRBV14 to TRBJ2-7; D is perhaps TRBD1 (6 bases). V gave up 4 bases and J gave up 5 bases, with 15 bases separating them. The CDR3 is 14 amino acids. Germline CDR1 reads SGHDN; CDR2 reads FVKESK.

This chain's CDR3 is CASSERLGGHFSEAFF. In DNA, the CDR3 is TGTGCCAGCAGCGAAAGACTCGGCGGGCACTTCTCTGAAGCTTTCTTT. J is TRBJ1-1 and V is TRBV3-1 (or the pseudogene TRBV3-2); D is undetermined. Germline-derived CDR1 and CDR2 are LGHDT and YNNKEL (reference sequence). The CDR3 consists of 16 residues. V lost 5 bases and J lost 6, with 22 bases in between.

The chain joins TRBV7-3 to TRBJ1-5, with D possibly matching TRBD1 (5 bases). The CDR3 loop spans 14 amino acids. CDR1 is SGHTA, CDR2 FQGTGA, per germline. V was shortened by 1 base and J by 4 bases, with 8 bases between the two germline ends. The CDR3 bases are TGTGCCAGCAGCTTAATGGCAGGGAATCAGCCCCAGCATTTT. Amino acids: CASSLMAGNQPQHF.

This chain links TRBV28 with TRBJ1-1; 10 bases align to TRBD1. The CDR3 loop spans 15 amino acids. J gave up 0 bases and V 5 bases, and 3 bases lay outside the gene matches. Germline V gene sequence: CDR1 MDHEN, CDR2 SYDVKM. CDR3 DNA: TGTGCCAGCAGTGGGACAGGGGTGATGAACACTGAAGCTTTCTTT. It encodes CASSGTGVMNTEAFF.

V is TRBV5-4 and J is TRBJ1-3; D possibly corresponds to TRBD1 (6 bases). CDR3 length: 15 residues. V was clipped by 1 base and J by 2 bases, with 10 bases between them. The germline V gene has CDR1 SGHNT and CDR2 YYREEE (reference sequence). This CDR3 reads CASSLKAGAGNTIYF. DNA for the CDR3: TGTGCCAGCAGCTTGAAGGCAGGGGCTGGAAACACCATATATTTT. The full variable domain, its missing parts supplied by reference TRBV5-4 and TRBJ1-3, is ETGVTQSPTHLIKTRGQQVTLRCSSQSGHNTVSWYQQALGQGPQFIFQYYREEENGRGNFPPRFSGLQFPNYSSELNVNALELDDSALYLCASSLKAGAGNTIYFGEGSWLTVV.

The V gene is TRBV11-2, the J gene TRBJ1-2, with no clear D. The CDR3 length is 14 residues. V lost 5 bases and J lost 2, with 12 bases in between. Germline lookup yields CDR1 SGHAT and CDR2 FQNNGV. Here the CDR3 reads CASSRAGVNYGYTF. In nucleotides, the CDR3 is TGTGCCAGCAGCCGGGCCGGGGTGAACTATGGCTACACCTTC.

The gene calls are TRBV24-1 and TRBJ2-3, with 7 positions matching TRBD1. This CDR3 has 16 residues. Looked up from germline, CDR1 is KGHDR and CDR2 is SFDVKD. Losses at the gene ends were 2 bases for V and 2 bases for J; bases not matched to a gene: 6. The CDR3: CATSDSGQTDTDTQYF. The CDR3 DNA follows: TGTGCCACCAGTGATTCGGGACAGACAGACACAGATACGCAGTATTTT.

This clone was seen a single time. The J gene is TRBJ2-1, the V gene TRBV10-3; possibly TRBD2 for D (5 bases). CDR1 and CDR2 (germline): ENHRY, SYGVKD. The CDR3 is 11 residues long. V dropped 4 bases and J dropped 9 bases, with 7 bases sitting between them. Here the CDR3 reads CAISGEGEQFF. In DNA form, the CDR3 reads TGTGCCATCAGTGGAGAGGGTGAGCAGTTCTTC.

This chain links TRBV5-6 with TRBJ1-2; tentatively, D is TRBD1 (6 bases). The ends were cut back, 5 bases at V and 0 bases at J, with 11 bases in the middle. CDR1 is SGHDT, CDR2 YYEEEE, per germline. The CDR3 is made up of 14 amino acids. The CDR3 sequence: CASRVGGANYGYTF. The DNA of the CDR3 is TGTGCCAGCAGGGTAGGGGGAGCTAACTATGGCTACACCTTC.